Below, 19 T cell receptor beta chains from the same sample are listed, as sequenced in a study of T cells in Graves' hyperthyroidism and ophthalmopathy. RNA transcripts gave rise to amplified TCR beta CDR3 regions. The study used the HTBI primer set for a first-round RT-PCR of the TCR CDR3. TCRdb re-called the multiplex PCR reads through MiXCR, storing one row per CDR3 protein. Of around 240,000 distinct CDR3 sequences listed, about 16% are singletons. The sample taken for sequencing was blood. All receptors come from a woman younger than 35 with Graves' ophthalmopathy.

Regarding this clonotype: A much larger clone is a single base away; this may be a read error. V and J are TRBV7-9 and TRBJ1-4, with D maybe TRBD1 (5 bases). The length of the CDR3 is 15 residues. Per the germline V gene, CDR1 is SEHNR and CDR2 is FQNEAQ (reference sequence). V was trimmed by 5 bases and J by 4 bases, leaving 14 bases between them. As DNA, the CDR3 is TGTGCCAGCAGCATTCGGGGCGGAGATAATGAAAAACTGTTTTTT. Translating it yields CASSIRGGDNEKLFF.

This clonotype was seen more than once but under ten times. The genes are TRBV29-1 and TRBJ2-3, with 10 nucleotides matching TRBD2. Trimming took 1 base from V and 5 from J; bases not matched to a gene: 9. The length of the CDR3 is 16 residues. CDR1 SQVTM and CDR2 ANQGSEA come from the germline V gene. CDR3 DNA: TGCAGCGTTGAAGGGGCTAGCGGGGGTGGTATAGATACGCAGTATTTT. As protein: CSVEGASGGGIDTQYF.

The sample holds a few counts of this clonotype. Just one base apart from a much larger clone, this may be a read error. The rearrangement uses TRBV7-6 and TRBJ2-1; TRBD2 matches 12 bases. The J call is in doubt because the DNA end fits TRBJ2-7 better. CDR1 is SGHVS, CDR2 FNYEAQ, per germline. There are 20 residues in the CDR3. The DNA of the CDR3 is TGTGCCAGCAGCTTATTGTTGGTGGCTAGCGGGAGGGCCTCCTACAATGAGCAGTACTTC. It specifies CASSLLLVASGRASYNEQYF.

Ten or more counts support this clonotype. The gene calls are TRBV30 and TRBJ2-3; D uncertain. Germline V lookup: CDR1 GTSNPN, CDR2 SVGIG (reference sequence). CDR3 length: 12 amino acids. V was clipped by 0 bases and J by 8 bases, with 9 bases between them. In DNA form, the CDR3 reads TGTGCCTGGAGTGTACAGAGTGGTACGCAGTATTTT. It is translated as CAWSVQSGTQYF.

In this sample, this clonotype turned up many times. CDR3 amino acids: CAWSIKGADTQYF. CDR3 sequence (DNA): TGTGCCTGGAGTATCAAGGGGGCAGATACGCAGTATTTT. This sequence joins TRBV30 and TRBJ2-3; a weak D match, TRBD1 (6 bases). The CDR3 extends over 13 amino acids. Germline assignment: CDR1 GTSNPN and CDR2 SVGIG (reference sequence). Trimming shortened V by 2 bases and J by 4 bases, and 10 bases separated the two germline ends.

This clonotype was found many times. This chain joins TRBV4-3 and TRBJ1-1; D may be TRBD1 (5 bases). CDR3 size: 15 residues. Per the germline V gene, CDR1 is LGHNA and CDR2 is YSLEER. V lost 4 bases and J lost 5, with 17 bases in between. The CDR3 is CASSRGADLGTEAFF. The CDR3 DNA reads as TGCGCCAGCAGCCGAGGGGCAGACCTGGGGACTGAAGCTTTCTTT.

This clonotype occurred many times. V and J are TRBV3-1 and TRBJ1-1; TRBD1 aligns across 7 bases. The CDR3 is made up of 13 amino acids. The germline V gene has CDR1 LGHDT and CDR2 YNNKEL (reference sequence). The V and J ends lost 4 bases and 4 bases, in that order; junction bases with no gene match: 3. The CDR3 protein is CASSPGTVTEAFF. CDR3 sequence (DNA): TGTGCCAGCAGCCCCGGGACAGTCACTGAAGCTTTCTTT.

This clonotype was seen at least ten times. The chain combines TRBV7-2 with TRBJ2-2; D possibly corresponds to TRBD2 (5 bases). The CDR3 sequence is 13 residues long. Germline CDR1 is SGHTA and CDR2 is FQGNSA. Deletions cut 4 bases from V and 7 bases from J, with 10 bases between. This CDR3 reads CASSSRRGGELFF. CDR3 nucleotides: TGTGCCAGCAGCTCAAGACGGGGCGGGGAGCTGTTTTTT.

This clonotype was detected only a few times. The chain employs TRBV29-1 and TRBJ2-3; 7 bases fit TRBD1. The CDR3 has 15 residues. V shed 4 bases, J shed 2 bases, and the junction held 9 bases outside the gene matches. Germline assignment: CDR1 SQVTM and CDR2 ANQGSEA. The CDR3 loop is CSVGRTRGPTDTQYF. CDR3 in DNA: TGCAGCGTTGGTCGGACAAGGGGGCCCACAGATACGCAGTATTTT.

This clonotype was seen ten or more times. J is TRBJ1-4 and V is TRBV6-1, with D possibly being TRBD1 (5 bases). The CDR3 length is 14 residues. The ends were cut back, 5 bases at V and 8 bases at J, with 15 bases in the middle. Germline CDR1 and CDR2: MNHNS and SASEGT. The CDR3 loop is CASSLLGAGEKLFF. Here the CDR3 DNA reads TGTGCCAGCAGTCTCCTCGGGGCGGGCGAAAAACTGTTTTTT.

This clonotype was counted ten times or more. The chain employs TRBV6-1 and TRBJ2-1; 11 positions agree with TRBD2. The J segment lost 7 bases and the V segment lost 8 bases, leaving 13 bases of the junction unmatched. Looked up from germline, CDR1 is MNHNS and CDR2 is SASEGT. This CDR3 contains 16 residues. The CDR3 spells CASLERASGRRNEQFF. The CDR3 coding sequence is TGTGCCAGCCTTGAGAGGGCTAGCGGGAGGAGGAATGAGCAGTTCTTC.

In this sample, this clonotype turned up many times. In nucleotides, the CDR3 is TGCGCCAGCAGCCGCCTACTAGTAACCAATGAGCAGTTCTTC. It translates to CASSRLLVTNEQFF. The rearrangement links TRBV4-1 to TRBJ2-1; a possible D gene is TRBD2 (5 bases). Germline V lookup: CDR1 MGHRA, CDR2 YSYEKL. The CDR3 is 14 amino acids. The ends were cut back, 4 bases at V and 6 bases at J, with 13 bases in the middle.

This clonotype was seen repeatedly, ten times or more. The chain employs TRBV12-3 or TRBV12-4 and TRBJ1-1; D might be TRBD1 (6 bases). V gave up 6 bases and J gave up 3 bases, with 20 bases separating them. This CDR3 has 16 residues. The CDR3 sequence is CASSQGRGGADTEAFF. The CDR3 DNA reads as TGTGCCAGCAGCCAAGGGCGGGGGGGCGCGGACACTGAAGCTTTCTTT.

In this sample, this clonotype turned up a few times. V and J are TRBV28 and TRBJ1-2; possible D gene TRBD1, 5 bases. Germline V gene lookup returns CDR1 MDHEN and CDR2 SYDVKM. Trimming left V 4 bases short and J 6 bases short, with 9 bases between. CDR3 length equals 12 residues. CDR3 protein: CASSWARDGYTF. The CDR3 region has the DNA TGTGCCAGCAGTTGGGCCAGGGATGGCTACACCTTC.

The table lists this clonotype with many counts. The chain links TRBV29-1 to TRBJ2-2, with 9 positions matching TRBD1. The CDR3 runs 12 residues. Germline V CDR1 and CDR2: SQVTM, ANQGSEA. With 8 bases clipped from V and 6 bases from J, the junction kept 4 bases outside the gene matches. CDR3: CSSRDRAGELFF. The CDR3 DNA sequence: TGCAGCTCCCGGGACAGGGCCGGGGAGCTGTTTTTT.

J is TRBJ2-7 and V is TRBV6-1; tentatively, D is TRBD2 (6 bases). CDR3 size: 16 residues. V was shortened by 6 bases and J by 5 bases, with 23 bases between the two germline ends. Germline CDR1 reads MNHNS; CDR2 reads SASEGT. The CDR3 nucleotides are TGTGCCAGCAGGGTTGGTAGCGGCCCGTCAAAGGACGAGCAGTACTTC. Translation: CASRVGSGPSKDEQYF.

This clonotype was counted at least ten times. The V and J genes are TRBV12-5 and TRBJ1-2; the D gene is possibly TRBD1 (5 bases). Per the germline V gene, CDR1 is LGHNT and CDR2 is FRNRAP. This CDR3 has 15 amino acids. V was clipped by 1 base and J by 4 bases, with 13 bases between them. The CDR3 coding sequence is TGTGCTAGTGGTTTGGCCCTGACAGAAATCTATGGCTACACCTTC. Protein: CASGLALTEIYGYTF.

Ten or more counts support this clonotype. The V and J genes are TRBV28 and TRBJ2-7, with 9 bases that match TRBD2. The CDR3 spans 13 residues. The trim removed 9 bases at V and 4 bases at J, leaving 7 bases unmatched. The germline V gene encodes CDR1 MDHEN and CDR2 SYDVKM. The chain's CDR3 is CASTTSGSYEQYF. DNA of the CDR3: TGTGCCAGTACCACTAGCGGGTCGTACGAGCAGTACTTC.

There are many counts of this clonotype. CDR3: CSARDQQGDGYTF. In nucleotides, the CDR3 is TGCAGTGCTAGAGATCAACAGGGCGACGGCTACACCTTC. The chain recombines TRBV20-1 with TRBJ1-2; D is perhaps TRBD1 (6 bases). CDR3 length equals 13 residues. V was clipped by 0 bases and J by 8 bases, with 13 bases between them. CDR1 is DFQATT, CDR2 SNEGSKA, per germline (reference sequence).